This entry is about one T cell receptor beta chain. The data stem from a study of blood T cell repertoires in COVID-19. From germline, CDR1 is MNHEY and CDR2 SMNVEV (reference sequence). V dropped 3 bases and J dropped 8 bases, with 14 bases sitting between them. CDR3 length: 14 residues. In the authors' workflow: Reference gene primers were amplified, and this amplification served to estimate nucleated cell counts. Method: immunoSEQ multiplex PCR; TCRdb's copy keeps in-frame clones and lacks some. D and trimming come from the DNA, and the V and J calls and clone size come from that table. Here the sample spans 200,000 to 300,000 clones, 80% to 90% being singletons.

The receptor was isolated from a woman aged 35 to 49 with acute or convalescent COVID-19. Sequencing was carried out using peripheral blood. This chain links TRBV27 with TRBJ1-5, with D tentatively TRBD1 (5 bases). In nucleotides, the CDR3 is TGTGCCAGCAGTTTCTCGGGGGGGGATAAGCCCCAGCATTTT. It codes for CASSFSGGDKPQHF.